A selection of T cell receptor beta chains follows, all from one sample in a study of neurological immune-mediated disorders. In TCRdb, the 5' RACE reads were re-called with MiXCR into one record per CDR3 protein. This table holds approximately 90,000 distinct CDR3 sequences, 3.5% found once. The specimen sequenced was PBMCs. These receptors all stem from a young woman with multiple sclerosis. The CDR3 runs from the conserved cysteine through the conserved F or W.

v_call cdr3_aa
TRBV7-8 CASSTDTLASGGTDTQYF
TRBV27 CASSPIIRATEAFF
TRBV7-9 CASSETSVQETQYF
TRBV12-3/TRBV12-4 CASSRRLAGGTADTQYF
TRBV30 CAWSVGGRGAEAFF
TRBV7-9 CASRPEGGYEQYF
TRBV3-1 CASSQDPGSNYVETQYF
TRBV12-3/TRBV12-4 CASSAGGMNTEAFF
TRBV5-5 CASSLEGLLQGYF
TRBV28 CASSRAPKTSGRTHEQFF
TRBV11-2 CASSILSGTSGRGDTQYF
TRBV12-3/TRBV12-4 CASSFPGSGGELFF
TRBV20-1 CSAVRVNEKLFF
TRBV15 CATRIGLSPGELFF
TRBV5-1 CASSLTSVAGANVLTF
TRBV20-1 CSAEGPAGGSYEQYF
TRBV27 CASSPLAGVSYNEQFF
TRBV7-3 CASSLSPDTYEQYF
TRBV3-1 CASSQERLFSYEQYF
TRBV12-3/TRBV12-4 CASTAGIAKNIQYF
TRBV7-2 CASSHGGPRETQYF
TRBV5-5 CASSTGVSNQPQHF
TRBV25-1 CASRVIGPGQPQHF
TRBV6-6 CASSQTTGGTQETQYF
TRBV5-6 CASSLFEGARSGANVLTF
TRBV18 CASSPIKESNYGYTF
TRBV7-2 CASSLAWTGYYNEQFF
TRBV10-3 CAINSGGVNTEAFF
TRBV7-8 CASSQGEEGSPLHF
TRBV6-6 CASSYGTGGNQPQHF
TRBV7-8 CASSSTGDLADTQYF
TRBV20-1 CSAAGTSGFSSYEQYF
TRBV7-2 CASSPTGSTDTQYF